This T cell receptor beta chain was sequenced for a study of blood T cell repertoires in COVID-19. Profiled with immunoSEQ multiplex PCR; TCRdb holds only in-frame clones, not every one. The table shows 250,000 to 300,000 clones, with roughly 85% occurring only once. The CDR3 covers 17 residues. The V and J ends lost 8 bases and 0 bases, in that order; junction bases with no gene match: 10. Germline lookup yields CDR1 KGHSH and CDR2 LQKENI. This chain joins TRBV18 and TRBJ2-6; 7 positions match TRBD1. This receptor was identified in a man between 50 and 59 years old with active or convalescent COVID-19. Sequences were obtained from peripheral blood. DNA for the CDR3: TGTGCCAGCACCTCCGGACAGGCCTACTCTGGGGCCAACGTCCTGACTTTC. This encodes CASTSGQAYSGANVLTF.